The 25 T cell receptor beta chains reported below all come from one sample, sequenced in a study of T cell repertoires in cytomegalovirus infection. TCRdb passed the reads through MiXCR, listing each CDR3 protein once. Among 250,000 to 300,000 distinct CDR3 sequences, under 30% were seen once, and the ten largest hold about 15%. The specimen sequenced was PBMCs. Receptor source: a human donor in good health (CMV status not recorded). Some clones in this sample may be carry-over from other donors' samples.

This clonotype was seen repeatedly, ten times or more. V is TRBV7-9 and J is TRBJ2-3; 12 bases align to TRBD2. The germline V gene has CDR1 SEHNR and CDR2 FQNEAQ (reference sequence). There are 16 residues in the CDR3. The J segment lost 2 bases and the V segment lost 5 bases, leaving 5 bases of the junction unmatched. Here the CDR3 reads CASSPLAGGPTDTQYF. Here the CDR3 DNA reads TGTGCCAGCAGCCCCCTAGCGGGGGGGCCCACAGATACGCAGTATTTT.

This clonotype was observed a few times. This chain uses TRBV11-2 with TRBJ2-2; D remains ambiguous. V was pared by 1 base and J by 1 base, with 7 bases between. The CDR3 contains 15 residues. Looked up from germline, CDR1 is SGHAT and CDR2 is FQNNGV. The CDR3 region is CASSLALVNTGELFF. For the CDR3, the DNA is TGTGCCAGCAGCTTAGCGTTGGTGAACACCGGGGAGCTGTTTTTT. The entire variable domain, with the rest obtained from reference TRBV11-2 and TRBJ2-2, is as follows: EAGVAQSPRYKIIEKRQSVAFWCNPISGHATLYWYQQILGQGPKLLIQFQNNGVVDDSQLPKDRFSAERLKGVDSTLKIQPAKLEDSAVYLCASSLALVNTGELFFGEGSRLTVL.

The sample holds a few counts of this clonotype. This chain joins TRBV2 and TRBJ2-5, with no clear D. The germline V gene encodes CDR1 SNHLY and CDR2 FYNNEI. This CDR3 has 14 residues. V gave up 7 bases and J gave up 0 bases, with 12 bases separating them. CDR3 protein: CASTRGEYQETQYF. DNA for the CDR3: TGTGCCAGCACCCGAGGAGAGTACCAAGAGACCCAGTACTTC.

This clonotype was observed a few times. The chain has TRBV19 and TRBJ1-2; D ambiguous. Germline CDR1 is LNHDA and CDR2 is SQIVND (reference sequence). V lost 6 bases and J lost 6, with 8 bases in between. The CDR3 consists of 11 residues. The CDR3 nucleotides read TGTGCCAGTAGGGAGAGGAATGGCTACACCTTC. This translates into CASRERNGYTF.

This clonotype was found many times. The rearrangement joins TRBV7-2 to TRBJ2-3; D unclear. Trimming took off 8 bases at V and 2 bases at J, with 14 bases between the two ends. This CDR3 has 14 residues. CDR1 is SGHTA and CDR2 is FQGNSA in the germline V gene. CDR3: CASVPRGSTDTQYF. For the CDR3, the DNA is TGTGCCAGCGTACCCCGAGGATCCACAGATACGCAGTATTTT.

This clonotype was counted at least ten times. The chain couples TRBV14 to TRBJ2-5; unclear D gene. The CDR3 totals 14 residues. The germline V gene encodes CDR1 SGHDN and CDR2 FVKESK. V lost 1 base and J lost 1, with 7 bases in between. CDR3 DNA sequence: TGTGCCAGCAGCCAAGTGGCGGCCCAAGAGACCCAGTACTTC. Translation: CASSQVAAQETQYF.

This clonotype was found many times. This chain joins TRBV7-2 and TRBJ1-3; D is undetermined. In germline, CDR1 is SGHTA, CDR2 FQGNSA. V gave up 5 bases and J gave up 4 bases, with 9 bases separating them. This CDR3 comprises 13 residues. In DNA form, the CDR3 reads TGTGCCAGCAGCACCAGTCGCGGAAACACCATATATTTT. Protein product: CASSTSRGNTIYF. Full variable domain (missing parts from reference TRBV7-2 and TRBJ1-3): GAGVSQSPSNKVTEKGKDVELRCDPISGHTALYWYRQSLGQGLEFLIYFQGNSAPDKSGLPSDRFSAERTGGSVSTLTIQRTQQEDSAVYLCASSTSRGNTIYFGEGSWLTVV.

This clonotype was picked up many times. This chain links TRBV6-1 with TRBJ2-1; no reliable D call. From germline, CDR1 is MNHNS and CDR2 SASEGT. Between the trimmed V and J ends, which lost 0 bases and 3 bases, there was a span of 3 bases. The CDR3 is made up of 13 amino acids. The CDR3 region is CASSEAYYNEQFF. The DNA for the CDR3 is TGTGCCAGCAGTGAAGCATACTACAATGAGCAGTTCTTC.

This clonotype was seen at least ten times. The chain recombines TRBV7-2 with TRBJ2-3; 7 nucleotides line up with TRBD1. Germline V gene sequence: CDR1 SGHTA, CDR2 FQGNSA. This CDR3 comprises 12 residues. The J segment lost 7 bases and the V segment lost 5 bases, leaving 3 bases of the junction unmatched. CDR3 coding DNA: TGTGCCAGCAGCCGGGGACAGCATACGCAGTATTTT. This encodes CASSRGQHTQYF. Full variable domain (outside the CDR3, taken from reference TRBV7-2 and TRBJ2-3): GAGVSQSPSNKVTEKGKDVELRCDPISGHTALYWYRQSLGQGLEFLIYFQGNSAPDKSGLPSDRFSAERTGGSVSTLTIQRTQQEDSAVYLCASSRGQHTQYFGPGTRLTVL.

This clonotype turned up a few times. The chain joins TRBV29-1 to TRBJ2-5, with 11 bases aligning to TRBD1. The CDR3 totals 14 residues. The V and J ends lost 7 bases and 5 bases, in that order; junction bases with no gene match: 9. CDR1 and CDR2 from the germline V gene are SQVTM and ANQGSEA. The CDR3 sequence: CSAKGQGAGETQYF. As DNA, the CDR3 is TGCAGCGCCAAAGGACAGGGGGCTGGTGAGACCCAGTACTTC.

The sample holds a few counts of this clonotype. The chain uses TRBV20-1 and TRBJ2-1; TRBD2 matches 9 bases. The CDR3 extends over 18 amino acids. J gave up 0 bases and V 0 bases, and 9 bases lay outside the gene matches. Germline V CDR1 and CDR2: DFQATT, SNEGSKA (reference sequence). In DNA form, the CDR3 reads TGCAGTGCTAGAGAATGGTCGACTAGCGGACTCTCCTACAATGAGCAGTTCTTC. Its protein is CSAREWSTSGLSYNEQFF.

Ten or more counts support this clonotype. CDR3 in amino acids: CATKSGFGTDTQYF. For the CDR3, the DNA is TGTGCCACAAAAAGCGGATTCGGCACAGATACGCAGTATTTT. The rearrangement links TRBV7-2 to TRBJ2-3; D may be TRBD2 (5 bases). Germline V CDR1 and CDR2: SGHTA, FQGNSA. CDR3 size: 14 residues. The V end was cut by 10 bases, the J end by 1 base, with 15 bases between.

This clonotype has a handful of counts. The CDR3 DNA is TGTGCCAGCAGCTCCGTGGGGACAGGGTTGAACGAGCAGTACTTC. This codes for CASSSVGTGLNEQYF. The rearrangement links TRBV7-9 to TRBJ2-7; 9 nucleotides align to TRBD1. Looked up from germline, CDR1 is SEHNR and CDR2 is FQNEAQ (reference sequence). This CDR3 is built from 15 residues. J lost 5 bases, V lost 4 bases, and 9 bases had no gene match.

The sample holds many counts of this clonotype. The chain recombines TRBV6-2 or TRBV6-3 with TRBJ2-4; 8 nucleotides line up with TRBD2. The CDR3 sequence is 14 residues long. The ends lost 6 bases at V and 8 bases at J; junction bases unmatched: 9. Germline assignment: CDR1 MNHEY and CDR2 SVGEGT. The chain's CDR3 is CASRAGEIEDIQYF. For the CDR3, the DNA is TGTGCCAGCAGAGCGGGGGAGATCGAGGACATTCAGTACTTC.

The chain employs TRBV19 and TRBJ2-5; no reliable D call. The CDR3 loop spans 14 amino acids. From germline, CDR1 is LNHDA and CDR2 SQIVND (reference sequence). The ends were cut back, 2 bases at V and 5 bases at J, with 12 bases in the middle. The CDR3, as DNA: TGTGCCAGTAGTATACTCCCGCGGACGGAGACCCAGTACTTC. Translating gives CASSILPRTETQYF.

This clonotype was seen at least ten times. V is TRBV6-1 and J is TRBJ1-4, with unresolved D. The CDR3 extends over 14 amino acids. With 5 bases removed from V and 5 bases from J, the gap between germline ends came to 12 bases. Per the germline V gene, CDR1 is MNHNS and CDR2 is SASEGT. The CDR3 region is CASSRTESNEKLFF. The CDR3 DNA sequence: TGTGCCAGCAGTCGGACGGAATCAAATGAAAAACTGTTTTTT.

Many counts were recorded for this clonotype. V is TRBV7-2 and J is TRBJ2-3; 8 bases are a match to TRBD1. The CDR3 extends over 15 amino acids. Germline CDR1 SGHTA, CDR2 FQGNSA. The junction had 6 bases not matched to a gene; V was cut back by 5 bases and J by 2 bases. CDR3 in DNA: TGTGCCAGCAGCGAACCGGGACAGGTCACAGATACGCAGTATTTT. Amino acid sequence: CASSEPGQVTDTQYF.

The chain uses TRBV7-9 and TRBJ2-7; TRBD1 matches at 7 bases. The CDR3 runs to 15 residues. The junction had 10 bases not matched to a gene; V was cut back by 5 bases and J by 3 bases. Germline-derived CDR1 and CDR2 are SEHNR and FQNEAQ (reference sequence). The CDR3 bases are TGTGCCAGCAGCGCATTCGGGACAGCGGACTACGAGCAGTACTTC. Protein product: CASSAFGTADYEQYF.

The chain couples TRBV6-5 to TRBJ1-6, with 10 bases identical to TRBD1. Trimming cost V 5 bases and J 7 bases; bases outside gene matches: 8. This CDR3 has 16 amino acids. Germline CDR1 reads MNHEY; CDR2 reads SVGAGI. CDR3 in amino acids: CASSLRTDRGNSPLHF. Written as DNA, the CDR3 is TGTGCCAGCAGTCTACGTACGGACAGGGGGAATTCACCCCTCCACTTT.

V gene TRBV12-3 or TRBV12-4 combines with J gene TRBJ2-7; D may be TRBD1 (6 bases). This CDR3 spans 14 amino acids. The V end was cut by 5 bases, the J end by 1 base, with 12 bases between. The CDR3 DNA follows: TGTGCCAGCAGTAGACAGGCCCATTCCTACGAGCAGTACTTC. The encoded protein is CASSRQAHSYEQYF.

The chain couples TRBV6-2 or TRBV6-3 to TRBJ2-2, with 8 bases matching TRBD1. The CDR3 has 13 residues. Germline assignment: CDR1 MNHEY and CDR2 SVGEGT. Germline trimming cut 9 bases from V and 5 bases from J; bases unmatched to any gene: 5. This chain's CDR3 is CASRTGWTGELFF. The DNA for the CDR3 is TGTGCCAGTAGGACAGGGTGGACCGGGGAGCTGTTTTTT.

This clonotype occurred a few times. This rearrangement joins TRBV7-9 to TRBJ1-5; D is unresolved. Germline V gene data show CDR1 as SEHNR and CDR2 as FQNEAQ (reference sequence). Trimming removed 2 bases at V and 0 bases at J, with 11 bases between. The CDR3 extends over 16 amino acids. Written as DNA, the CDR3 is TGTGCCAGCAGCTTACTTAAAGAGTATAGCAATCAGCCCCAGCATTTT. Protein: CASSLLKEYSNQPQHF.

This clonotype was counted many times. The CDR3 sequence: CASSASGRAGNEQYF. In nucleotides, the CDR3 is TGTGCCAGCAGCGCTAGCGGGAGGGCCGGAAACGAGCAGTACTTC. The gene calls are TRBV7-2 and TRBJ2-7, with TRBD2 matching over 12 bases. Germline V gives CDR1 SGHTA, CDR2 FQGNSA. V lost 5 bases to trimming and J lost 5 bases; unmatched junction nucleotides: 7. The CDR3 runs to 15 residues.

The chain combines TRBV20-1 with TRBJ2-7; 10 bases fit TRBD2. CDR1 and CDR2 from the germline V gene are DFQATT and SNEGSKA (reference sequence). The CDR3 extends over 15 amino acids. V lost 5 bases to trimming and J lost 3 bases; unmatched junction nucleotides: 10. The CDR3: CSAGSPSSGSYEQYF. The CDR3 DNA reads TGCAGTGCTGGGTCCCCCTCTAGCGGGAGCTACGAGCAGTACTTC.

This clonotype was detected ten times or more. This chain connects TRBV28 to TRBJ1-1; D possibly corresponds to TRBD1 (5 bases). CDR1 and CDR2 (germline): MDHEN, SYDVKM. This CDR3 contains 16 residues. V shed 4 bases and J shed 3 bases, with 18 bases lying between them. Here the CDR3 DNA reads TGTGCCAGCAGTTCCCCCAACTTACGAGGGGACACTGAAGCTTTCTTT. It is translated as CASSSPNLRGDTEAFF.